The 11 T cell receptor beta chains given below trace back to one sample, sequenced in a study of cytomegalovirus exposure and HLA in healthy donors. Amplification used 60 Vbeta primers and 13 Jbeta primers. The protocol was immunoSEQ multiplex PCR, while the TCRdb copy is restricted to in-frame clones and leaves out a portion. In the table there are roughly 200,000 clones, roughly 79% of which are singletons. Sequenced material: PBMCs. Receptors originate from a male donor in good health and CMV-seronegative.

This chain links TRBV7-8 with TRBJ1-5; a weak D match, TRBD1 (6 bases). The germline CDR1 and CDR2 sequences are SGHVS and FQNEAQ. Trimming cost V 1 base and J 0 bases, with 10 bases left between them. The CDR3 is 16 residues long. The CDR3 sequence is CASSLGGPNSNQPQHF. CDR3 nucleotide sequence: TGTGCCAGCAGCTTAGGGGGGCCGAATAGCAATCAGCCCCAGCATTTT.

The chain joins TRBV7-2 to TRBJ2-1; the D gene is possibly TRBD2 (6 bases). This CDR3 comprises 15 residues. Trimming left V 2 bases short and J 0 bases short, with 8 bases between. Germline V gene data show CDR1 as SGHTA and CDR2 as FQGNSA. The DNA of the CDR3 is TGTGCCAGCAGCTTAAACGGGGGCTCCTACAATGAGCAGTTCTTC. It yields the protein CASSLNGGSYNEQFF. The full variable domain, completed using reference TRBV7-2 and TRBJ2-1, is GAGVSQSPSNKVTEKGKDVELRCDPISGHTALYWYRQSLGQGLEFLIYFQGNSAPDKSGLPSDRFSAERTGGSVSTLTIQRTQQEDSAVYLCASSLNGGSYNEQFFGPGTRLTVL.

The sample holds a few counts of this clone. The chain's CDR3 is CASSPSGSNQPQHF. The CDR3 DNA sequence: TGTGCCAGCTCACCCTCAGGGAGCAATCAGCCCCAGCATTTT. The V call is TRBV18, the J call TRBJ1-5; a possible D gene is TRBD1 (5 bases). The CDR3 is made up of 14 amino acids. The germline V and J ends were trimmed by 3 bases and 1 base, with 7 bases remaining between them. CDR1 is KGHSH, CDR2 LQKENI, per germline.

A note on this clone: The sample holds other DNA sequences that translate to the same CDR3. The rearrangement joins TRBV5-1 to TRBJ2-7; tentatively, D is TRBD1 (6 bases). In germline, CDR1 is SGHRS, CDR2 YFSETQ. V shed 4 bases and J shed 6 bases, with 11 bases lying between them. The CDR3 consists of 12 residues. The CDR3 nucleotides read TGCGCCAGCAGCACTACAGGGATCGAGCAGTACTTC. Translated: CASSTTGIEQYF. Filled out from reference TRBV5-1 and TRBJ2-7, the complete variable domain reads KAGVTQTPRYLIKTRGQQVTLSCSPISGHRSVSWYQQTPGQGLQFLFEYFSETQRNKGNFPGRFSGRQFSNSRSEMNVSTLELGDSALYLCASSTTGIEQYFGPGTRLTVT.

CDR3 in DNA: TGTGCCAAAAGACTAGCGGGGCCCCAAGAGACCCAGTACTTC. Translated, it gives CAKRLAGPQETQYF. The rearrangement joins TRBV30 to TRBJ2-5, with 11 bases lining up with TRBD2. V dropped 8 bases and J dropped 1; count of bases not matched to a gene: 6. The germline gives CDR1 GTSNPN, CDR2 SVGIG (reference sequence). The CDR3 sequence is 14 residues long.

The chain recombines TRBV5-4 with TRBJ2-7; D perhaps matches TRBD2 (6 bases). Trimming removed 4 bases at V and 6 bases at J, with 8 bases between. Per germline, CDR1 SGHNT and CDR2 YYREEE (reference sequence). This CDR3 spans 11 amino acids. This CDR3 is CASSLRGEQYF. DNA of the CDR3: TGTGCCAGCAGCCTGCGGGGCGAGCAGTACTTC. Full variable domain (rest looked up from reference TRBV5-4 and TRBJ2-7): ETGVTQSPTHLIKTRGQQVTLRCSSQSGHNTVSWYQQALGQGPQFIFQYYREEENGRGNFPPRFSGLQFPNYSSELNVNALELDDSALYLCASSLRGEQYFGPGTRLTVT.

The gene calls are TRBV11-2 and TRBJ2-1, with TRBD2 matching over 8 bases. CDR3 size: 17 residues. The V gene's germline CDR1 is SGHAT and CDR2 FQNNGV. Trimming took 4 bases from V and 0 from J; bases not matched to a gene: 8. The CDR3 protein is CASSSGGAGSSYNEQFF. CDR3 nucleotide sequence: TGTGCCAGCAGCTCGGGGGGGGCGGGAAGCTCCTACAATGAGCAGTTCTTC.

The V call is TRBV19, the J call TRBJ2-5; D is undetermined. Per the germline V gene, CDR1 is LNHDA and CDR2 is SQIVND (reference sequence). V lost 4 bases and J 7 bases, leaving 10 bases between the germline ends. The CDR3 loop spans 12 amino acids. CDR3 DNA: TGTGCCAGTAGTACCACGACGGGGACCCAGTACTTC. Its protein product is CASSTTTGTQYF. Full variable domain (rest looked up from reference TRBV19 and TRBJ2-5): DGGITQSPKYLFRKEGQNVTLSCEQNLNHDAMYWYRQDPGQGLRLIYYSQIVNDFQKGDIAEGYSVSREKKESFPLTVTSAQKNPTAFYLCASSTTTGTQYFGPGTRLLVL.

The J gene is TRBJ2-1, the V gene TRBV28; 14 bases are shared with TRBD2. The CDR3 runs to 20 residues. With 2 bases clipped from V and 2 bases from J, the junction kept 11 bases outside the gene matches. The germline CDR1 and CDR2 sequences are MDHEN and SYDVKM. The CDR3 is CASSLLNQMGLAGAYNEQFF. In nucleotides, the CDR3 is TGTGCCAGCAGTTTACTCAACCAGATGGGACTAGCGGGAGCCTACAATGAGCAGTTCTTC.

This clone came up a few times. The J gene is TRBJ2-7, the V gene TRBV6-6; D perhaps matches TRBD1 (6 bases). Trimming took off 7 bases at V and 1 base at J, with 17 bases between the two ends. Per germline, CDR1 MNHNY and CDR2 SVGAGI (reference sequence). The CDR3 consists of 15 residues. CDR3 nucleotide sequence: TGTGCCAGCACCGCCTCCTCCAGGGGTTCCTACGAGCAGTACTTC. Translated, it gives CASTASSRGSYEQYF.

The chain combines TRBV30 with TRBJ1-5; possible D gene TRBD1, 6 bases. CDR1 is GTSNPN, CDR2 SVGIG, per germline (reference sequence). The V end was cut by 5 bases, the J end by 7 bases, with 15 bases between. The CDR3 totals 13 residues. CDR3 in DNA: TGTGCCTGGGACCGGGGGGCAGGACAGCCCCAGCATTTT. Translation gives CAWDRGAGQPQHF.